The T cell receptor beta chain described here comes from a study of shared clonotypes between healthy human individuals (TCRdb year 2020). For the study in its entirety: Two women and a few men aged 18 to 49 years were included in the cohort. For each donor, CD4 naive and CD4 memory were each run on three plates, CD8 naive on two plates, and CD8 memory on one plate. Blood TCR repertoires of four to six healthy adults were deeply sequenced to estimate repertoire size and the extent of clonotype sharing between individuals. Libraries were prepared and TCR repertoires were sequenced by different laboratories using diverse techniques, in order to increase sequencing depth and limit assay-specific biases. Between about 0.85 and 10 billion PBMCs per donor were obtained by leukapheresis. Points the paper makes about the study in general: Rarefaction of sorted-subset datasets indicated incomplete sequencing despite the large sequencing depth. Higher generation probabilities were observed for clonotypes shared by all four sorted-subset donors than for non-shared clonotypes. Based on pairwise subsampling, the degree of clonotype sharing among donors was expected to be affected by sequencing depth. Sampling was restricted to blood, and TCR repertoires in tissues likely differ from the TCR repertoires found in blood. Sharing across a handful of donors was observed for around 5% of naive CD4, over 3% of naive CD8, 2% to 2.5% of memory CD4, and approximately 0.41% of memory CD8 clonotypes. Naive subsets generally had larger estimated clonotype richness than memory subsets. The genetic and exposure-history diversity represented was limited by the small number of donors.

CD8 naive samples were CD45RO-negative cells positively selected for CCR7, giving a CD45RA+CCR7+ population that excluded TemRA cells. Healthy HIV-negative adults with no recently reported acute infections or vaccinations were included as donors. Every donor was a Caucasian adult residing in Nashville, Tennessee, USA. Blood was collected by leukapheresis, and PBMCs were isolated by Ficoll-Histopaque density gradient centrifugation and then cryopreserved in liquid nitrogen vapor phase. Purity and quantity of every magnetically sorted T cell population were checked by analytical flow cytometry. Genomic DNA was isolated from every sorted fraction and measured by UV absorbance on a Nanodrop 2000c. CDR3 length: 13 amino acids, cysteine to phenylalanine. Of the read, only the CDR3 DNA is kept; its 39 bases are in frame from base 1. The V end loses 4 bases and the J end loses 7 bases, and a stretch of 14 bases separates them. Via the germline V gene, CDR1 is ENHRY and CDR2 SYGVKD.

TCR CDR3 regions were amplified from genomic DNA by multiplex PCR using the deep immunoSEQ assay. For each cell subset, the extracted genomic DNA was distributed evenly across all wells of several immunoSEQ 96-well plates, and each plate served as one replicate. For sorted subsets, each replicate PCR was loaded with around 200 ng genomic DNA, equivalent to roughly 30,000 T cell genomes. The purified libraries were quantified using a Qubit 3.0 fluorometer, sized with a Bioanalyzer 2100, and then quantified again using the KAPA Library Quantification kit. Every immunoSEQ 96-well plate was sequenced on a separate single-read 150-cycle Illumina NextSeq 550 flow cell. The published analysis was carried out like this. Because only junctional sequences without quality scores were contained in the immunoSEQ output, filtering matching that applied to full-length reads could not be performed. Sequences were annotated with PyIR, a Python wrapper for IgBLAST v1.9, using IMGT germline references to assign V/J genes and CDR3. Reads were filtered out if the reads had weak V/J assignments (E-value above 1e-6), no CDR3, stop codons, out-of-frame junctions, or ambiguous translated residues. V3J clonotypes were defined by identical inferred V gene, J gene, and CDR3 amino acid sequence. Percentage overlap between repertoires was computed as shared unique clonotypes divided by the size of the smaller repertoire. Richness of each repertoire was evaluated using RTK rarefaction, the Chao1 estimator, and Recon v2.1 estimates of unobserved clonotypes. For all TCRbeta clonotypes obtained by the gDNA method from four donors, generation probabilities were computed with OLGA. In TCRdb, the immuneACCESS table is reduced to in-frame sequences with V and J assigned. These tables do not hold every clone; where another copy was compared, an unresolved V gene accounts for under half, and the others remain unexplained. The DNA was the basis for D and trimming; V, J and clone size are from that table. The sample table contains about 2.1 million clones; only one count was recorded for roughly 95% of them. About 1.7% of the sample is taken by the ten largest.

As regards this clone: Its antigen is still unknown. No qualities accompany the bases; no much larger clone lies one base away.

Recombination joined TRBV10-3 with TRBJ2-7; possibly the D gene is TRBD1, per 6 matching bases. The receptor comes from a man aged 18 to 29 in good health. Some clones in this sample may be carry-over from other donors' samples. The sample was naive CD8+ T cells from PBMCs. Reading the label with the study, this specimen's cell subset or site is: CD45RA+CCR7+. The DNA is as follows: TGTGCCATCAGTGGGGACACGGCCCGAGAGCAGTACTTC. Protein translation: CAISGDTAREQYF.